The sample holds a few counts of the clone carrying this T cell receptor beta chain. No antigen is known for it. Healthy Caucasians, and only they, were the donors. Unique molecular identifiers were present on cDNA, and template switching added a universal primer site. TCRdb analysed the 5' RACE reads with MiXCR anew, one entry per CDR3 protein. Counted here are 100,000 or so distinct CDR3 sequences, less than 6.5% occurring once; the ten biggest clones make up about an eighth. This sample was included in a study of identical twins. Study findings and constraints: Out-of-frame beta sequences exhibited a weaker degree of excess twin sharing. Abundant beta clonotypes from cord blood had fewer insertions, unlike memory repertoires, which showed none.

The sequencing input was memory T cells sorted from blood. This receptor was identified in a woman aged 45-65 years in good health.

The CDR3 spells CASSQEGGITGEQFF. As DNA, the CDR3 is TGCGCCAGCAGCCAAGAAGGGGGAATAACGGGAGAGCAGTTCTTC. This chain connects TRBV4-1 to TRBJ2-1; maybe TRBD1 (6 bases). V dropped 0 bases and J dropped 10 bases, with 16 bases sitting between them. The CDR3 length is 15 residues. Germline assignment: CDR1 MGHRA and CDR2 YSYEKL.